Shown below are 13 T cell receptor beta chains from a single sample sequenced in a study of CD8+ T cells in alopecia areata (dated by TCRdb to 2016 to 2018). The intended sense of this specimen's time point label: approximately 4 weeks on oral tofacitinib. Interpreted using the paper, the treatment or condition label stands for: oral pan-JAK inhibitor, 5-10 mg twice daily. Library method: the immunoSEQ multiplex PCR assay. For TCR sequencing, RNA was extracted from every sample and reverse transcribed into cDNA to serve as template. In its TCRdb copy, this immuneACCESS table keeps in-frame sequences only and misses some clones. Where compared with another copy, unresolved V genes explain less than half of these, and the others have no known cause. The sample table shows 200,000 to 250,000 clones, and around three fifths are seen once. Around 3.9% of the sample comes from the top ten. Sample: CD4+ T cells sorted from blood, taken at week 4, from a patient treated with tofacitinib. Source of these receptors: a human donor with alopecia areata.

Here the CDR3 reads CASSLLLAGGNEQFF. CDR3 nucleotides: TGTGCCAGCAGCTTACTCTTAGCAGGTGGCAATGAGCAGTTCTTC. The chain joins TRBV7-9 to TRBJ2-1, with D unclear. CDR3 size: 15 residues. With 2 bases removed from V and 6 bases from J, the gap between germline ends came to 14 bases. The germline gives CDR1 SEHNR, CDR2 FQNEAQ (reference sequence).

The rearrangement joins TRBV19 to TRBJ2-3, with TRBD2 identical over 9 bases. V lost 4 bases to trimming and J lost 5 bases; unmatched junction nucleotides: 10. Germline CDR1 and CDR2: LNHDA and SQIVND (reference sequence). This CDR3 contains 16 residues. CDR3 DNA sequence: TGTGCCAGTAGTACCCGGGCTAGCGGGGCGGTAGATACGCAGTATTTT. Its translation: CASSTRASGAVDTQYF.

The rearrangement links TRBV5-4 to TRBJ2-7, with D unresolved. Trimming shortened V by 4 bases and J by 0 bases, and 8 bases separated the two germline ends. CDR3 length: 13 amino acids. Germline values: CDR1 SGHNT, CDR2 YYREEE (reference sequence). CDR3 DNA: TGTGCCAGCAGCCCCCCGAGCTCCTACGAGCAGTACTTC. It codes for CASSPPSSYEQYF.

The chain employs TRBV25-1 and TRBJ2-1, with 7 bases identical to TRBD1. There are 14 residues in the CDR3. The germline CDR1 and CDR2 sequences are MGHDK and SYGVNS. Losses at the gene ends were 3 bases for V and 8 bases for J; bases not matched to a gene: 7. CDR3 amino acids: CASSDPSGGDEQFF. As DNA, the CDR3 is TGTGCCAGCAGTGATCCCTCAGGGGGAGATGAGCAGTTCTTC.

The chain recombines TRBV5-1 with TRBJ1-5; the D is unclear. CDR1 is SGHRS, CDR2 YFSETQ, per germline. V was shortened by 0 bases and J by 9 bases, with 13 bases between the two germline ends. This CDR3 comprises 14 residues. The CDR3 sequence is CASSLASPRGPQHF. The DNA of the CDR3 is TGCGCCAGCAGCTTGGCCAGTCCAAGAGGGCCCCAGCATTTT.

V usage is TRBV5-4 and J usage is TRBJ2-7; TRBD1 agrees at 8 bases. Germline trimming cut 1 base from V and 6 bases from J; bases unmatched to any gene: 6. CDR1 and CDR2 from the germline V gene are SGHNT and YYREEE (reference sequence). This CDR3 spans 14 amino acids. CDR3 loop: CASSLSGTGSEQYF. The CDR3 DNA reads TGTGCCAGCAGCTTGTCCGGGACAGGAAGCGAGCAGTACTTC.

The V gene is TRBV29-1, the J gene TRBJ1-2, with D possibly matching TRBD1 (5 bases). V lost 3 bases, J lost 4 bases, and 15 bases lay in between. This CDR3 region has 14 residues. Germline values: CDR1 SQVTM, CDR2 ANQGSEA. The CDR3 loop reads CSVEPTRDVYGYTF. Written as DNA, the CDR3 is TGCAGCGTTGAGCCGACCCGGGACGTCTATGGCTACACCTTC.

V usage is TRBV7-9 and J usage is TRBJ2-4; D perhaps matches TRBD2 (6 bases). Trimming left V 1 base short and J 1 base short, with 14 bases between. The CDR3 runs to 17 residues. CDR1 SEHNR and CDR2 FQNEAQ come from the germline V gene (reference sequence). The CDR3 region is CASSLDAFGRAKNIQYF. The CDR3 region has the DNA TGTGCCAGCAGCTTAGATGCGTTTGGGAGGGCCAAAAACATTCAGTACTTC.

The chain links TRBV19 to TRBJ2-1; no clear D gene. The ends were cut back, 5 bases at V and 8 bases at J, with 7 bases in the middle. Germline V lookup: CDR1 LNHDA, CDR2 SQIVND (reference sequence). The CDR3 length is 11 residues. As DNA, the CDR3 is TGTGCCAGTAGTTCAACACATGAGCAGTTCTTC. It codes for CASSSTHEQFF.

The CDR3 nucleotides are TGTGCCTGGAGTGGCCGAGGGAGATTCTCTCAAGAGACCCAGTACTTC. This codes for CAWSGRGRFSQETQYF. The chain combines TRBV30 with TRBJ2-5; possibly TRBD2 for D (5 bases). CDR1 and CDR2 (germline): GTSNPN, SVGIG (reference sequence). V was pared by 1 base and J by 2 bases, with 17 bases between. This CDR3 region has 16 residues.

DNA for the CDR3: TGTGCCAGCAGCGCCGTGGGTACTAACTATGGCTACACCTTC. Protein product: CASSAVGTNYGYTF. V usage is TRBV2 and J usage is TRBJ1-2; D unclear. Per germline, CDR1 SNHLY and CDR2 FYNNEI. The CDR3 covers 14 residues. V shed 6 bases and J shed 0 bases, with 11 bases lying between them.

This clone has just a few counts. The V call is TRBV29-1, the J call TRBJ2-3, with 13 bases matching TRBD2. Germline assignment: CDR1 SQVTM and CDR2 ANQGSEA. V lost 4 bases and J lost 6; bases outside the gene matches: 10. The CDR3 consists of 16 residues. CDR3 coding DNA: TGCAGCGTTGTAGGGAGACTAGCGGGGGGCTCGGATACGCAGTATTTT. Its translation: CSVVGRLAGGSDTQYF.

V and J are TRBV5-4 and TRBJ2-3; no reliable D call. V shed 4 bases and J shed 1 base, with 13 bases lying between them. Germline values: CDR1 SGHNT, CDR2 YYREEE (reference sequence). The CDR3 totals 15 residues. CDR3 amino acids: CASSARGSGTDTQYF. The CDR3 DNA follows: TGTGCCAGCAGCGCGCGCGGTTCCGGCACAGATACGCAGTATTTT.